One and the same sample provided the 29 T cell receptor beta chains below, sequenced in a study of identical twins. TCRdb re-analysed the 5' RACE reads in MiXCR, keeping a single row per CDR3 protein. The sample has about 240,000 distinct CDR3 sequences, roughly a tenth seen once. Sequences were obtained from memory T cells sorted from blood. The receptors stem from a middle-aged man in good health.

This clonotype was seen many times. The J gene is TRBJ1-1, the V gene TRBV12-3 or TRBV12-4; maybe TRBD1 (6 bases). V lost 3 bases and J 6 bases, leaving 11 bases between the germline ends. The CDR3 loop spans 13 amino acids. CDR3 nucleotides: TGTGCCAGCAGTTTCCGGGGGGCCTCTGAAGCTTTCTTT. Translated: CASSFRGASEAFF.

The gene calls are TRBV10-2 and TRBJ2-6; no clear D gene. CDR1 is WSHSY and CDR2 is SAAADI in the germline V gene. The CDR3 is 13 residues long. V lost 3 bases to trimming and J lost 4 bases, with 4 bases between them. The CDR3 sequence is CASSEVGANVLTF. The CDR3 DNA is TGCGCCAGCAGTGAAGTCGGGGCCAACGTCCTGACTTTC.

This clonotype was recorded many times. The rearrangement joins TRBV7-2 to TRBJ2-3; 7 nucleotides line up with TRBD1. The J segment lost 6 bases and the V segment lost 3 bases, leaving 9 bases of the junction unmatched. The CDR3 has 15 amino acids. Germline V gives CDR1 SGHTA, CDR2 FQGNSA. The CDR3 DNA reads as TGTGCCAGCAGCTTTACAGGGGCTTCAGGGGATACGCAGTATTTT. It codes for CASSFTGASGDTQYF.

This clonotype was counted between two and nine times. This chain links TRBV4-2 with TRBJ1-2; 9 bases align to TRBD1. CDR1 LGHNA and CDR2 YNFKEQ come from the germline V gene. V lost 0 bases to trimming and J lost 2 bases; unmatched junction nucleotides: 1. The CDR3 runs 15 residues. The CDR3 is CASSQDGTGNYGYTF. DNA for the CDR3: TGTGCCAGCAGCCAAGATGGGACAGGGAACTATGGCTACACCTTC.

This clonotype was seen many times. The rearrangement joins TRBV4-3 to TRBJ1-3; D gene uncertain. Trimming removed 0 bases at V and 0 bases at J, with 12 bases between. CDR3 length: 17 amino acids. Germline lookup yields CDR1 LGHNA and CDR2 YSLEER. In DNA form, the CDR3 reads TGCGCCAGCAGCCAAGATCCTTTTACCAGCTCTGGAAACACCATATATTTT. It yields the protein CASSQDPFTSSGNTIYF.

This clonotype appeared many times. V is TRBV5-1 and J is TRBJ2-7, with 10 bases matching TRBD1. Looked up from germline, CDR1 is SGHRS and CDR2 is YFSETQ. V was pared by 7 bases and J by 0 bases, with 4 bases of the junction left unmatched. The CDR3 extends over 14 amino acids. The CDR3 DNA is TGCGCCAGCTCGGGACAGGGGAGCTCCTACGAGCAGTACTTC. Its translation is CASSGQGSSYEQYF.

This clonotype appeared many times. The chain carries TRBV4-3 and TRBJ1-6; D not resolved. V gave up 6 bases and J gave up 9 bases, with 15 bases separating them. The CDR3 is 14 residues long. Germline CDR1 reads LGHNA; CDR2 reads YSLEER. The CDR3 protein is CASSPTWRTSPLHF. CDR3 nucleotide sequence: TGCGCCAGCAGTCCAACTTGGAGAACTTCACCCCTCCACTTT.

This clonotype was seen only a few times. The V and J genes are TRBV10-3 and TRBJ1-1; weak D call: TRBD1 (5 bases). CDR3 length: 14 amino acids. Germline V CDR1 and CDR2: ENHRY, SYGVKD. The ends were cut back, 7 bases at V and 7 bases at J, with 19 bases in the middle. The CDR3 sequence: CAIKGDQPLYEAFF. CDR3 coding DNA: TGTGCCATCAAAGGGGACCAACCCCTATATGAAGCTTTCTTT.

The genes are TRBV25-1 and TRBJ1-2, with 8 positions matching TRBD1. Trimming at V came to 3 bases and at J to 7 bases, leaving 10 bases not matched to a gene. The V gene's germline CDR1 is MGHDK and CDR2 SYGVNS. The CDR3 covers 15 residues. CDR3 sequence: CASSDPDRGTSGYTF. CDR3 in DNA: TGTGCCAGCAGTGACCCTGACAGGGGAACATCTGGCTACACCTTC.

This clonotype was found a few times. This chain joins TRBV4-3 and TRBJ1-4, with 9 bases lining up with TRBD1. The V and J ends lost 1 base and 0 bases, in that order; junction bases with no gene match: 0. CDR1 and CDR2 (germline): LGHNA, YSLEER. The CDR3 has 16 residues. The CDR3 sequence: CASSQGQGATNEKLFF. The CDR3 region has the DNA TGCGCCAGCAGCCAAGGACAGGGGGCAACTAATGAAAAACTGTTTTTT.

Written as DNA, the CDR3 is TGTGCCAGCAGCCGGCCCTCGGGGAGTCGAGAGACCCAGTACTTC. Translating it yields CASSRPSGSRETQYF. This sequence joins TRBV3-1 and TRBJ2-5, with D possibly matching TRBD2 (5 bases). Trimming pared 4 bases from V and 4 bases from J, leaving 16 bases between. CDR1 is LGHDT and CDR2 is YNNKEL in the germline V gene (reference sequence). The CDR3 has 15 residues.

Many counts were recorded for this clonotype. This chain uses TRBV6-6 with TRBJ1-4, with 9 nucleotides matching TRBD1. Germline-derived CDR1 and CDR2 are MNHNY and SVGAGI (reference sequence). The ends lost 8 bases at V and 5 bases at J; junction bases unmatched: 0. CDR3 length: 12 amino acids. The CDR3 nucleotides read TGTGCCAGCGGGACAGGGAATGAAAAACTGTTTTTT. Its translation: CASGTGNEKLFF.

This clonotype was counted at least ten times. This chain connects TRBV5-1 to TRBJ2-3, with TRBD2 matching 11 bases. Germline CDR1 is SGHRS and CDR2 is YFSETQ. The CDR3 covers 16 residues. The trim removed 4 bases at V and 1 base at J, leaving 5 bases unmatched. The CDR3 bases are TGCGCCAGCAGCCCCAGGGGACTAGCGGGCACAGATACGCAGTATTTT. It translates to CASSPRGLAGTDTQYF. Filled out from reference TRBV5-1 and TRBJ2-3, the complete variable domain reads KAGVTQTPRYLIKTRGQQVTLSCSPISGHRSVSWYQQTPGQGLQFLFEYFSETQRNKGNFPGRFSGRQFSNSRSEMNVSTLELGDSALYLCASSPRGLAGTDTQYFGPGTRLTVL.

This clonotype was detected many times. V is TRBV15 and J is TRBJ2-5; D is unresolved. V lost 0 bases to trimming and J lost 0 bases, with 2 bases between them. The CDR3 is 13 residues long. CDR1 LNHNV and CDR2 YYDKDF come from the germline V gene (reference sequence). The CDR3 loop reads CATSREYQETQYF. CDR3 in DNA: TGTGCCACCAGCAGAGAATACCAAGAGACCCAGTACTTC.

The table lists this clonotype with many counts. A read error may produce the germline difference seen at one junction end. This chain joins TRBV7-7 and TRBJ2-1, with D possibly TRBD1 on 6 matching bases. The CDR3 runs to 15 residues. CDR1 SSHAT and CDR2 FNYEAQ come from the germline V gene (reference sequence). CDR3: CASSLGMAGVDEQFF. CDR3 bases: TGTGCTAGCAGCTTAGGTATGGCAGGGGTGGATGAGCAGTTCTTC. Variable domain in full (rest from reference TRBV7-7 and TRBJ2-1): GAGVSQSPRYKVTKRGQDVTLRCDPISSHATLYWYQQALGQGPEFLTYFNYEAQPDKSGLPSDRFSAERPEGSISTLTIQRTEQRDSAMYRCASSLGMAGVDEQFFGPGTRLTVL.

This clonotype was observed at least ten times. This chain joins TRBV19 and TRBJ2-1, with TRBD1 matching 8 bases. V shed 3 bases and J 5 bases; nucleotides not matched to a gene: 6. Germline CDR1 is LNHDA and CDR2 is SQIVND (reference sequence). The CDR3 consists of 15 residues. The CDR3 spells CASSIRDRINNEQFF. Written as DNA, the CDR3 is TGTGCCAGTAGTATCCGGGACAGGATAAACAATGAGCAGTTCTTC. Full variable domain (remainder filled in from reference TRBV19 and TRBJ2-1): DGGITQSPKYLFRKEGQNVTLSCEQNLNHDAMYWYRQDPGQGLRLIYYSQIVNDFQKGDIAEGYSVSREKKESFPLTVTSAQKNPTAFYLCASSIRDRINNEQFFGPGTRLTVL.

This clonotype was counted many times. The chain carries TRBV5-1 and TRBJ2-2; D is unclear. The CDR3 runs 16 residues. CDR1 is SGHRS, CDR2 YFSETQ, per germline. V gave up 1 base and J gave up 1 base, with 11 bases separating them. The CDR3 sequence: CASSLSSQGNTGELFF. DNA of the CDR3: TGCGCCAGCAGCTTGTCGTCGCAAGGGAACACCGGGGAGCTGTTTTTT.

This clonotype was observed a few times. This chain links TRBV29-1 with TRBJ2-1, with 8 bases identical to TRBD2. J was trimmed by 4 bases and V by 8 bases; bases with no gene match: 7. The CDR3 has 13 amino acids. CDR1 SQVTM and CDR2 ANQGSEA come from the germline V gene. The CDR3 is CSSGLDRYNEQFF. DNA of the CDR3: TGCAGCTCGGGACTAGACCGATACAATGAGCAGTTCTTC.

The table lists this clonotype with a few counts. The CDR3: CASSIGAGATPQQFF. The CDR3 DNA is TGTGCCAGTAGTATTGGAGCGGGAGCCACCCCCCAGCAGTTCTTC. The chain is built from TRBV19 and TRBJ2-1, with 8 bases that match TRBD2. Looked up from germline, CDR1 is LNHDA and CDR2 is SQIVND (reference sequence). The CDR3 length is 15 residues. V trimming: 3 bases; J trimming: 11 bases; junction bases outside the gene matches: 12.

This rearrangement joins TRBV4-3 to TRBJ1-2; 7 positions agree with TRBD1. With 4 bases clipped from V and 8 bases from J, the junction kept 7 bases outside the gene matches. The V gene's germline CDR1 is LGHNA and CDR2 YSLEER. This CDR3 contains 13 residues. DNA of the CDR3: TGCGCCAGCAGCCTCCGACAGGGACACGGCTACACCTTC. Encoded protein: CASSLRQGHGYTF.

Concerning this clonotype: This may be a read error: a much more frequent sequence differs by one nucleotide. CDR3 DNA sequence: TGTGCCACCAGCTCTTCCTTGGACTTC. Translated, it gives CATSSSLDF. The rearrangement links TRBV11-2 to TRBJ2-7; D is undetermined. CDR3 length: 9 amino acids. Germline V lookup: CDR1 SGHAT, CDR2 FQNNGV.

This clonotype was seen more than once but under ten times. The chain carries TRBV6-2 or TRBV6-3 and TRBJ2-2; no clear D gene. Germline values: CDR1 MNHEY, CDR2 SVGEGT. This CDR3 region has 17 residues. The V end lost 6 bases, the J end lost 0 bases, and 17 bases lay between the germline ends. CDR3 nucleotides: TGTGCCAGCAGCCGACCTCTAGGTGGGGCGAACACCGGGGAGCTGTTTTTT. It is translated as CASSRPLGGANTGELFF.

Ten or more counts support this clonotype. V and J are TRBV6-5 and TRBJ2-2; D is tentatively TRBD1 or TRBD2 (5 bases each). The germline V and J ends were trimmed by 4 bases and 5 bases, with 8 bases remaining between them. CDR1 MNHEY and CDR2 SVGAGI come from the germline V gene. The CDR3 sequence is 13 residues long. CDR3 DNA: TGTGCCAGCAGTTTCTGGGGGACCGGGGAGCTGTTTTTT. Translation: CASSFWGTGELFF.

This rearrangement joins TRBV4-2 to TRBJ2-7, with D possibly called TRBD1 or TRBD2 (5 bases each). Germline CDR1 LGHNA, CDR2 YNFKEQ. The CDR3 loop spans 15 amino acids. The germline V and J ends were trimmed by 1 base and 3 bases, with 13 bases remaining between them. The CDR3 DNA reads TGTGCCAGCAGCCAAGGATTCGGGGCCAGCTACGAGCAGTACTTC. Residues: CASSQGFGASYEQYF.

This clonotype came up a few times. The chain carries TRBV25-1 and TRBJ2-1, with D perhaps TRBD1 or TRBD2 (6 bases each). V lost 3 bases, J lost 0 bases, and 9 bases lay in between. The CDR3 is 15 amino acids. The germline V gene has CDR1 MGHDK and CDR2 SYGVNS. CDR3 sequence: CASSEEGGSYNEQFF. The CDR3 region has the DNA TGTGCCAGCAGTGAGGAGGGGGGCTCCTACAATGAGCAGTTCTTC.

The rearrangement uses TRBV20-1 and TRBJ2-7; 8 bases match TRBD2. Germline V gene lookup returns CDR1 DFQATT and CDR2 SNEGSKA (reference sequence). V was clipped by 3 bases and J by 4 bases; unmatched bases: 14. CDR3 length: 16 amino acids. CDR3 nucleotide sequence: TGCAGTGCTAGCGGCCACTTCGGGGGGGAGTCATACGAGCAGTACTTC. Encoded protein: CSASGHFGGESYEQYF.

V is TRBV7-9 and J is TRBJ1-1, with D maybe TRBD1 (5 bases). The CDR3 is 13 amino acids. CDR1 is SEHNR and CDR2 is FQNEAQ in the germline V gene (reference sequence). V was cut by 7 bases and J by 2 bases, with 11 bases left in between. CDR3 amino acids: CASIGQGNTEAFF. CDR3 nucleotides: TGTGCCAGCATAGGTCAGGGAAACACTGAAGCTTTCTTT.

The table lists this clonotype with a few counts. The chain joins TRBV25-1 to TRBJ2-3, with TRBD2 as a possible D gene (6 bases). Germline CDR1 reads MGHDK; CDR2 reads SYGVNS. The germline V and J ends were trimmed by 4 bases and 0 bases, with 8 bases remaining between them. This CDR3 contains 14 residues. CDR3: CASSVSGSTDTQYF. For the CDR3, the DNA is TGTGCCAGCAGTGTTAGCGGAAGCACAGATACGCAGTATTTT.

This clonotype appeared a single time. The chain links TRBV6-5 to TRBJ2-3; D may correspond to TRBD1 or TRBD2 (5 bases each). This CDR3 has 18 amino acids. Germline CDR1 reads MNHEY; CDR2 reads SVGAGI. Between the trimmed V and J ends, which lost 0 bases and 2 bases, there was a span of 18 bases. The CDR3 nucleotides read TGTGCCAGCAGTTACTCGAGGGGAGACAGATTATCCACAGATACGCAGTATTTT. Amino acids: CASSYSRGDRLSTDTQYF.